Given below is one T cell receptor beta chain in context. The antigen remains unidentified. Here immunoSEQ multiplex PCR was the method, and the copy in TCRdb shows in-frame clones only, minus some. This table holds about 120,000 clones, 85% to 95% found once. Germline V lookup: CDR1 LNHDA, CDR2 SQIVND (reference sequence). V was pared by 6 bases and J by 0 bases, with 12 bases between. The CDR3 has 14 amino acids. This entry belongs to a study of T cell responses to AZD1222 COVID-19 vaccine. Turning to the study itself: Second-dose recipients at about 4 or about 12 weeks were treated as one pooled group. Study findings and constraints: Vaccine-associated CD4 TCRs spanned spike, dominant at 160-218 and 743-854.

V and J are TRBV19 and TRBJ2-7; TRBD1 might be the D (5 bases). Sequencing used peripheral blood, obtained on day 0 of AZD1222 vaccination. The clonotype was recovered from an adult in good health. CDR3 residues: CASRPYRSSYEQYF. Written as DNA, the CDR3 is TGTGCCAGTAGACCTTACAGGAGCTCCTACGAGCAGTACTTC. Supplemented by reference TRBV19 and TRBJ2-7, the full variable domain reads DGGITQSPKYLFRKEGQNVTLSCEQNLNHDAMYWYRQDPGQGLRLIYYSQIVNDFQKGDIAEGYSVSREKKESFPLTVTSAQKNPTAFYLCASRPYRSSYEQYFGPGTRLTVT.